This T cell receptor beta chain originates from a study of T-cell reconstitution after alpha-beta-depleted transplantation in children. As to this clonotype: Its target is unknown.

The CDR3 totals 19 residues. V dropped 5 bases and J dropped 0; count of bases not matched to a gene: 17. Germline lookup yields CDR1 MNHGY and CDR2 SAAAGT. Unique molecular identifiers were incorporated into the prepared TCRbeta library. TCRdb passed the PCR reads through MiXCR, listing each CDR3 protein once. The sample yields some 260,000 distinct CDR3 sequences, roughly a quarter seen once. Study-wide results and caveats: Several hundred expanded graft clones reportedly supplied alpha-beta T cells about two months after transplant. Surviving recipient T cells and thymic progenitors accounted for the high day-60 TCRbeta diversity observed in some patients. T-cell numbers and diversity one year post-transplant derived largely from freshly generated T cells.

The sequences come from PBMCs, mostly from graft donor cells, collected 360 days after TCRalphabeta/CD19-depleted stem cell transplant. The receptor was isolated from a female patient between 2 and 15 years old who had a stem cell transplant for congenital amegakaryocytic thrombocytopenia, so the T cells may come from the graft donor. V usage is TRBV6-8 and J usage is TRBJ2-5; 8 bases are a match to TRBD1. CDR3 nucleotide sequence: TGTGCCAGCAGTCCACGACAGGGGCAAGGTTTCAGGTACCAAGAGACCCAGTACTTC. This sequence encodes CASSPRQGQGFRYQETQYF.